Below, 21 T cell receptor beta chains from the same sample are listed, as sequenced in a study of T cells in Graves' hyperthyroidism and ophthalmopathy (dated by TCRdb to between 2018 and 2020). The library was made by multiplex PCR. Sequencing instrument: Illumina HiSeq 2000. The TCR beta CDR3 regions were amplified from the RNA transcripts. A first-round RT-PCR of the TCR CDR3 used the HTBI primer set with the Qiagen OneStep RT-PCR kit. TCRdb reprocessed the public reads (quality trimming at Q25 with fastp, clone calling with MiXCR) and kept in-frame beta chains. Duplicate CDR3 protein sequences are folded into a single record with the most common DNA and genes. The sample table holds hundreds of thousands of distinct CDR3 sequences, of which around 15% were seen once. The top ten clonotypes cover roughly 10% of the sample. Sequenced: blood. The origin of the receptors is a young woman with Graves' hyperthyroidism.

A note on this clonotype: A read error may explain this, as a much larger clone is one base away. The rearrangement uses TRBV6-5 and TRBJ2-7; 8 bases align to TRBD1. Germline V gene sequence: CDR1 MNHEY, CDR2 SVGAGI. CDR3 length equals 15 residues. CDR3 loop: CASSYAGQGSYERYF. CDR3 DNA: TGTGCCAGCAGTTACGCAGGACAGGGCTCCTACGAGCGGTACTTC.

This clonotype was seen at least ten times. The genes are TRBV7-3 and TRBJ2-3; no clear D gene. The CDR3 is 13 residues long. Trimming removed 2 bases from V and 4 bases from J, with 7 bases in between. CDR1 is SGHTA and CDR2 is FQGTGA in the germline V gene. The CDR3 loop is CASSLFRPDTQYF. The CDR3 DNA reads as TGTGCCAGCAGCTTATTTCGGCCAGATACGCAGTATTTT.

This clonotype has ten or more counts. The CDR3 reads CSARDPGLWGEQYF. In DNA form, the CDR3 reads TGCAGTGCTAGAGATCCCGGGCTATGGGGCGAGCAGTACTTC. This rearrangement joins TRBV20-1 to TRBJ2-7; D gene ambiguous. Trimming pared 0 bases from V and 6 bases from J, leaving 15 bases between. Germline lookup yields CDR1 DFQATT and CDR2 SNEGSKA (reference sequence). The CDR3 is 14 amino acids.

This clonotype turned up a few times. The genes are TRBV12-3 or TRBV12-4 and TRBJ1-1; tentatively, D is TRBD1 (5 bases). Trimming removed 5 bases at V and 1 base at J, with 14 bases between. The CDR3 loop spans 15 amino acids. Here the CDR3 DNA reads TGTGCCAGCAGTCCCCGAGGTAGGGGGAACACTGAAGCTTTCTTT. Residues: CASSPRGRGNTEAFF.

This clonotype has more than one count but fewer than ten. V and J are TRBV7-3 and TRBJ2-1, with D perhaps assigned TRBD1 or TRBD2 (5 bases each). The CDR3 totals 14 residues. CDR1 is SGHTA, CDR2 FQGTGA, per germline. V was cut by 5 bases and J by 7 bases, with 15 bases left in between. DNA for the CDR3: TGTGCCAGCAGCCCCTCCGGGACCACTAATGAGCAGTTCTTC. Its translation: CASSPSGTTNEQFF.

V is TRBV20-1 and J is TRBJ1-1; D gene ambiguous. CDR3 length: 15 amino acids. V was shortened by 0 bases and J by 6 bases, with 17 bases between the two germline ends. Germline CDR1 is DFQATT and CDR2 is SNEGSKA (reference sequence). The CDR3 reads CSAREWRGGGPEAFF. CDR3 bases: TGCAGTGCTAGAGAGTGGAGAGGCGGCGGCCCTGAAGCTTTCTTT.

This clonotype was counted between two and nine times. The chain is built from TRBV3-1 and TRBJ1-3; possible D gene TRBD1, 5 bases. Trimming shortened V by 8 bases and J by 1 base, and 6 bases separated the two germline ends. This CDR3 has 12 residues. Germline CDR1 and CDR2: LGHDT and YNNKEL (reference sequence). CDR3 DNA: TGTGCCAGCGGGGGGTCTGGAAACACCATATATTTT. This sequence encodes CASGGSGNTIYF.

This sequence joins TRBV7-2 and TRBJ2-2; 13 nucleotides align to TRBD2. Germline V gene sequence: CDR1 SGHTA, CDR2 FQGNSA. The V gene end was trimmed by 8 bases and the J gene end by 0 bases; junction bases not matched to a gene: 12. This CDR3 comprises 19 residues. The CDR3: CASSPRKTSGRANTGELFF. DNA of the CDR3: TGTGCCAGCTCACCAAGGAAAACTAGCGGGAGGGCGAACACCGGGGAGCTGTTTTTT.

This clonotype was detected ten times or more. V and J are TRBV2 and TRBJ1-1; no clear D. Germline CDR1 reads SNHLY; CDR2 reads FYNNEI. V was pared by 0 bases and J by 5 bases, with 7 bases between. This CDR3 spans 13 amino acids. The CDR3 DNA reads TGTGCCAGCAGTGAAGCGGGTTTAACTGAAGCTTTCTTT. Translation: CASSEAGLTEAFF. Variable domain in full (rest from reference TRBV2 and TRBJ1-1): EPEVTQTPSHQVTQMGQEVILRCVPISNHLYFYWYRQILGQKVEFLVSFYNNEISEKSEIFDDQFSVERPDGSNFTLKIRSTKLEDSAMYFCASSEAGLTEAFFGQGTRLTVV.

This clonotype was observed at least ten times. The V call is TRBV5-4, the J call TRBJ1-4; D remains unclear. The CDR3 runs 16 residues. V was cut by 3 bases and J by 2 bases, with 14 bases left in between. CDR1 and CDR2 from the germline V gene are SGHNT and YYREEE (reference sequence). The CDR3 spells CASSSAGEGTNEKLFF. Written as DNA, the CDR3 is TGTGCCAGCAGCTCAGCGGGTGAGGGCACTAATGAAAAACTGTTTTTT.

This clonotype occurred many times. J is TRBJ2-2 and V is TRBV5-1; 7 bases fit TRBD2. Trimming removed 4 bases from V and 0 bases from J; junction bases left unmatched: 6. Per the germline V gene, CDR1 is SGHRS and CDR2 is YFSETQ. The CDR3 runs 16 residues. The CDR3 DNA follows: TGCGCCAGCAGCCCGGTAGCGGGCGCGAACACCGGGGAGCTGTTTTTT. This sequence encodes CASSPVAGANTGELFF. The whole variable domain, remainder taken from reference TRBV5-1 and TRBJ2-2, is KAGVTQTPRYLIKTRGQQVTLSCSPISGHRSVSWYQQTPGQGLQFLFEYFSETQRNKGNFPGRFSGRQFSNSRSEMNVSTLELGDSALYLCASSPVAGANTGELFFGEGSRLTVL.

The rearrangement joins TRBV3-1 to TRBJ2-6, with D tentatively TRBD2 (6 bases). CDR3 length equals 15 residues. Germline V gene sequence: CDR1 LGHDT, CDR2 YNNKEL (reference sequence). Trimming removed 1 base at V and 4 bases at J, with 8 bases between. The CDR3 DNA reads TGTGCCAGCAGCCAAGTAGCGGTAGGGGCCAACGTCCTGACTTTC. Amino acid sequence: CASSQVAVGANVLTF.

V gene TRBV15 combines with J gene TRBJ2-7; D might be TRBD2 (6 bases). This CDR3 has 14 amino acids. The V end lost 5 bases, the J end lost 0 bases, and 11 bases lay between the germline ends. Germline V CDR1 and CDR2: LNHNV, YYDKDF (reference sequence). For the CDR3, the DNA is TGTGCCACCAGCCCCGAACTAGCCTCCTACGAGCAGTACTTC. Translated: CATSPELASYEQYF.

V usage is TRBV6-1 and J usage is TRBJ1-2; no clear D gene. There are 13 residues in the CDR3. The V and J ends lost 6 bases and 7 bases respectively, with 15 bases between them. Germline CDR1 and CDR2: MNHNS and SASEGT. CDR3 coding DNA: TGTGCCAGCAGCCCCAAACGACACGGTGGCTACACCTTC. Residues: CASSPKRHGGYTF.

This clonotype was seen a few times. The V and J genes are TRBV3-1 and TRBJ2-3, with 8 bases matching TRBD2. Germline V gives CDR1 LGHDT, CDR2 YNNKEL (reference sequence). With 0 bases clipped from V and 6 bases from J, the junction kept 11 bases outside the gene matches. The CDR3 totals 17 residues. This CDR3 reads CASSQDSVAGLGDTQYF. Written as DNA, the CDR3 is TGTGCCAGCAGCCAAGACAGCGTAGCGGGGCTCGGCGATACGCAGTATTTT.

With respect to this clonotype: A read error may explain this, as a much larger clone is one base away. This CDR3 is CARSLKRGSPYSNQPQHF. In DNA, the CDR3 is TGTGCCCGCAGTTTAAAGAGGGGGAGCCCTTATAGCAATCAGCCCCAGCATTTT. The chain is built from TRBV28 and TRBJ1-5; a possible D gene is TRBD1 (6 bases). The CDR3 has 18 amino acids. Germline V gives CDR1 MDHEN, CDR2 SYDVKM.

This clonotype was detected ten times or more. This chain links TRBV20-1 with TRBJ2-7; D gene unclear. Germline CDR1 and CDR2: DFQATT and SNEGSKA (reference sequence). This CDR3 is built from 13 residues. The germline V and J ends were trimmed by 5 bases and 9 bases, with 20 bases remaining between them. CDR3 amino acids: CSAAPTTLLAQYF. CDR3 DNA: TGCAGTGCTGCCCCCACAACGTTGTTGGCGCAGTACTTC.

V gene TRBV15 combines with J gene TRBJ2-1; a weak D match, TRBD2 (7 bases). Looked up from germline, CDR1 is LNHNV and CDR2 is YYDKDF (reference sequence). CDR3 length equals 16 residues. V lost 5 bases and J lost 6, with 20 bases in between. This chain's CDR3 is CATSQKGEGRFNEQFF. CDR3 nucleotides: TGTGCCACCAGCCAGAAGGGGGAGGGCCGTTTCAATGAGCAGTTCTTC.

J is TRBJ2-1 and V is TRBV6-1; 9 positions agree with TRBD1. The trim removed 6 bases at V and 9 bases at J, leaving 6 bases unmatched. Per germline, CDR1 MNHNS and CDR2 SASEGT. This CDR3 contains 13 residues. The CDR3: CASRLTGGGEQFF. The CDR3 DNA is TGTGCCAGCAGACTCACAGGGGGCGGTGAGCAGTTCTTC.

This clonotype has only a few counts. The chain uses TRBV6-1 and TRBJ2-7; 8 nucleotides line up with TRBD1. Per germline, CDR1 MNHNS and CDR2 SASEGT. J lost 5 bases, V lost 5 bases, and 17 bases had no gene match. The CDR3 covers 17 residues. CDR3 sequence (DNA): TGTGCCAGCAGTTTCCAGACCCCAGGGGGCTCCTTGAACGAGCAGTACTTC. It is translated as CASSFQTPGGSLNEQYF.

This clonotype appeared a few times. The chain combines TRBV11-2 with TRBJ2-3; 9 bases are a match to TRBD2. After removal of 3 bases from V and 3 bases from J, the junction contained 13 bases not matched to a gene. The CDR3 contains 18 residues. Germline V gene sequence: CDR1 SGHAT, CDR2 FQNNGV. The CDR3 region has the DNA TGTGCCAGCAGCTTCGATTGGCGGGAGGGCCGGTCGACAGATACGCAGTATTTT. It specifies CASSFDWREGRSTDTQYF.